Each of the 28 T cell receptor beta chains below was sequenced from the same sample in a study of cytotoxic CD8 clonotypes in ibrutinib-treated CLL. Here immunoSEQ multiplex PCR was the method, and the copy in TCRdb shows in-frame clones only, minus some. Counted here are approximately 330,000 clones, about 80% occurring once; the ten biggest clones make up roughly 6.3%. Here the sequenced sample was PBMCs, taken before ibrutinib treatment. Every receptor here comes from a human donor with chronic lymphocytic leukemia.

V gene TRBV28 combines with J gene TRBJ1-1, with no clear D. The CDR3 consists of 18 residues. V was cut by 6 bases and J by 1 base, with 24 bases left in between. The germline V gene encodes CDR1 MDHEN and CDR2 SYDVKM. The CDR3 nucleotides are TGTGCCAGCAGCCCAACTCTCCCTCCGCGGGCCCCGAACACTGAAGCTTTCTTT. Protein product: CASSPTLPPRAPNTEAFF.

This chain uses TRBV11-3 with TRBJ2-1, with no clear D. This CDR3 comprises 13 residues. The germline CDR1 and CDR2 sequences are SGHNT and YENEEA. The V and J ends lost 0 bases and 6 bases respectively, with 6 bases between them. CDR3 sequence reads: CASSLDWGNEQFF. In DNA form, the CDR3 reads TGTGCCAGCAGCTTAGATTGGGGCAATGAGCAGTTCTTC.

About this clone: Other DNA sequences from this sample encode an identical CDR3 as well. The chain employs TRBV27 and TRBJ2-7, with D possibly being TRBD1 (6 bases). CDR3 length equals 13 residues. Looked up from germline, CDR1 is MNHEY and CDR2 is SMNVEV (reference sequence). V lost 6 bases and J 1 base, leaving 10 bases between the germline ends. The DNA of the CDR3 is TGTGCCAGCAGCCTCAGGGGTTCCTACGAGCAGTACTTC. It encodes CASSLRGSYEQYF.

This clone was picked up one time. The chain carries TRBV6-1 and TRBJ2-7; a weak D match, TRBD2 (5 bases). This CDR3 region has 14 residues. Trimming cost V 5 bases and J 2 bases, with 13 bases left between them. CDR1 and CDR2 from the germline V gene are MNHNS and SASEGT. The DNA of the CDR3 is TGTGCCAGCAGTCGGTCCCCGGGAACCTACGAGCAGTACTTC. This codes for CASSRSPGTYEQYF.

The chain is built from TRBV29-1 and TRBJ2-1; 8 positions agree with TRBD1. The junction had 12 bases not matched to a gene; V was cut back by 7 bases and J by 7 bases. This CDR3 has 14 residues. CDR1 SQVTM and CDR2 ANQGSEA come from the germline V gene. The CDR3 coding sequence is TGCAGCGCCGCAAGGGGGACAGGATGGAATGAGCAGTTCTTC. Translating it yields CSAARGTGWNEQFF.

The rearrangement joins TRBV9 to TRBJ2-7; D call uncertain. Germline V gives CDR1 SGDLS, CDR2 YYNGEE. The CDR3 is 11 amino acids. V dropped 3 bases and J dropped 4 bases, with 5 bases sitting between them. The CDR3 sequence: CASSDRYEQYF. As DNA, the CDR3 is TGTGCCAGCAGCGACCGGTACGAGCAGTACTTC.

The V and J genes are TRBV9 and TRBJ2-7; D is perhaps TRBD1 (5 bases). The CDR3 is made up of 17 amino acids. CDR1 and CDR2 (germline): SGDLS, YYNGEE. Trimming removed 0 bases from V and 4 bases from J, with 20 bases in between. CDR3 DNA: TGTGCCAGCAGCGTAGGTAGTTTGACAGAAAGCTCTTACGAGCAGTACTTC. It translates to CASSVGSLTESSYEQYF.

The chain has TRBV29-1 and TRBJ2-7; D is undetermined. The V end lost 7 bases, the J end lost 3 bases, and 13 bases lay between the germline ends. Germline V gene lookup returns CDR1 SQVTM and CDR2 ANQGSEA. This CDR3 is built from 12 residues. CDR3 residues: CSARLRGYEQYF. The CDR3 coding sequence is TGCAGCGCTCGCCTTCGAGGCTACGAGCAGTACTTC.

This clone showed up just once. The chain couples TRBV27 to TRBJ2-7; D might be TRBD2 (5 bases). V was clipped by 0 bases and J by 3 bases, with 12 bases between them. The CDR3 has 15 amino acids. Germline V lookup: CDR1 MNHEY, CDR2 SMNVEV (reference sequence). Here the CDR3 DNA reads TGTGCCAGCAGTTTATCAGCGGAGACAAACTACGAGCAGTACTTC. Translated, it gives CASSLSAETNYEQYF.

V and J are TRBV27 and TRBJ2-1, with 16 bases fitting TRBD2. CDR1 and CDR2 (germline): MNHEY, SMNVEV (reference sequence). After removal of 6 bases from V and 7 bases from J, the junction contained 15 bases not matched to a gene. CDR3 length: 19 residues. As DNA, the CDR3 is TGTGCCAGCAGGCCAGAAACCGGGACTAGCGGGAGGGGACGTAATGAGCAGTTCTTC. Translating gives CASRPETGTSGRGRNEQFF.

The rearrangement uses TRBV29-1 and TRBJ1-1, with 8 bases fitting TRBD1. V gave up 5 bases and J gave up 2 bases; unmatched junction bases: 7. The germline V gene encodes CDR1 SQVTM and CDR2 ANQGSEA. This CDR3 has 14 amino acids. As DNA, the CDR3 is TGCAGCGTTTGGACAGGGCTGGCTAACACTGAAGCTTTCTTT. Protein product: CSVWTGLANTEAFF.

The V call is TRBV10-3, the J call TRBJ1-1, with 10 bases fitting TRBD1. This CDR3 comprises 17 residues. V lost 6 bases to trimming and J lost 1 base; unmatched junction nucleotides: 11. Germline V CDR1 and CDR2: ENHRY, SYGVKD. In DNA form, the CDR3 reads TGTGCCATCAGCGCCACGACAGGGGGCCGCTCGAACACTGAAGCTTTCTTT. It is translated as CAISATTGGRSNTEAFF.

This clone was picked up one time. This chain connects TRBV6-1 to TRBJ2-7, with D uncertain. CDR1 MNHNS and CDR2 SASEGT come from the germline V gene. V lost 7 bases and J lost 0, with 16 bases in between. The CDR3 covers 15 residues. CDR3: CASTPSILSSYEQYF. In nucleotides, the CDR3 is TGTGCCAGCACCCCGTCAATCTTAAGCTCCTACGAGCAGTACTTC.

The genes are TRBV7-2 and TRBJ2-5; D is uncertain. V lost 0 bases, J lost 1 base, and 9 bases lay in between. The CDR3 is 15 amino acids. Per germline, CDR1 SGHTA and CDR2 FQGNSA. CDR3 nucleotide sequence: TGTGCCAGCAGCTTAGCGTTGGCGAGCCAAGAGACCCAGTACTTC. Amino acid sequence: CASSLALASQETQYF.

Here the CDR3 reads CASSFGSYEQYF. In DNA form, the CDR3 reads TGTGCCAGCAGCTTCGGCTCCTACGAGCAGTACTTC. The V and J genes are TRBV5-4 and TRBJ2-7; D uncertain. This CDR3 contains 12 residues. Trimming pared 2 bases from V and 0 bases from J, leaving 3 bases between. Germline V gene lookup returns CDR1 SGHNT and CDR2 YYREEE (reference sequence).

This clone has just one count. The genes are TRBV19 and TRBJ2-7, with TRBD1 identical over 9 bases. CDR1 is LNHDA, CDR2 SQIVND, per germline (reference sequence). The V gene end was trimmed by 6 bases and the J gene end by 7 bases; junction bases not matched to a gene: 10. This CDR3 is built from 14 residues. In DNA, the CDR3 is TGTGCCAGTAGACCCTACGGGACAGGGTTTGAGCAGTACTTC. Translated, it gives CASRPYGTGFEQYF. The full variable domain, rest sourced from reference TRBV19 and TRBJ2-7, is DGGITQSPKYLFRKEGQNVTLSCEQNLNHDAMYWYRQDPGQGLRLIYYSQIVNDFQKGDIAEGYSVSREKKESFPLTVTSAQKNPTAFYLCASRPYGTGFEQYFGPGTRLTVT.

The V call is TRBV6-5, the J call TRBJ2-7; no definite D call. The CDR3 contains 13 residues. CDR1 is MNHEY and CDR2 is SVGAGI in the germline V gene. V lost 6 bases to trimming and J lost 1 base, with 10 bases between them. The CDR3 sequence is CASSPGPSYEQYF. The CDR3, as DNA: TGTGCCAGCAGCCCCGGGCCTTCCTACGAGCAGTACTTC.

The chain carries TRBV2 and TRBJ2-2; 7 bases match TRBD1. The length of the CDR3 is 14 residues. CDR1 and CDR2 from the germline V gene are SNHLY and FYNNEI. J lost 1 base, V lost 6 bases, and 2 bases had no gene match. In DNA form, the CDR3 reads TGTGCCAGCAGGGGGACAGAGAACACCGGGGAGCTGTTTTTT. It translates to CASRGTENTGELFF.

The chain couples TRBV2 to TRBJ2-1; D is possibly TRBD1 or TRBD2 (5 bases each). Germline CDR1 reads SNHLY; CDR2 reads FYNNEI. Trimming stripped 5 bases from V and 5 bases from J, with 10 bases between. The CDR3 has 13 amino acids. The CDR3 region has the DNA TGTGCCAGCAGTAGGGGACGCAACAATGAGCAGTTCTTC. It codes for CASSRGRNNEQFF.

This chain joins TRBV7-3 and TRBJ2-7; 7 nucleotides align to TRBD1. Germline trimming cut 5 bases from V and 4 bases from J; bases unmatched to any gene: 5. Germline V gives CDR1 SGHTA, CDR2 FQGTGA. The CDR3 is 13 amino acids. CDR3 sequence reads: CASSKGQRYEQYF. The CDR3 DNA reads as TGTGCCAGCAGCAAGGGACAGAGATACGAGCAGTACTTC.

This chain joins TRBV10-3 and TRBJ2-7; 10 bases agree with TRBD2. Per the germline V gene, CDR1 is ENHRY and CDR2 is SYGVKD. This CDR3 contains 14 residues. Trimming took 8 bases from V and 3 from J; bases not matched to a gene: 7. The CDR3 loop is CAIGLAGVLYEQYF. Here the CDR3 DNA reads TGTGCCATCGGGCTAGCGGGAGTGCTCTACGAGCAGTACTTC.

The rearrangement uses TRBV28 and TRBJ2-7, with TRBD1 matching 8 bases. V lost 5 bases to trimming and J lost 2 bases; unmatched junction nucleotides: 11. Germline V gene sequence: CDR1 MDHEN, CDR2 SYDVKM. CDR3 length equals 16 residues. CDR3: CASSLDPGTGTYEQYF. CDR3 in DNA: TGTGCCAGCAGTCTAGATCCCGGGACAGGAACCTACGAGCAGTACTTC.

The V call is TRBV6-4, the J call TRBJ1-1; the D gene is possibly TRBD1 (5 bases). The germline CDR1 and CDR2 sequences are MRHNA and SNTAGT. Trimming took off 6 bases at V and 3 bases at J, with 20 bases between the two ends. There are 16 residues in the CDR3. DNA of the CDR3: TGTGCCAGCAGCGCCAATTTTGCTCTCAGGGACACTGAAGCTTTCTTT. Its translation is CASSANFALRDTEAFF.

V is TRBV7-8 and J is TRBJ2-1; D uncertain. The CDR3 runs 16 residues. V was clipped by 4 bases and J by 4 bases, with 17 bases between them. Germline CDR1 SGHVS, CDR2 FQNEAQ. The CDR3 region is CASSSRLSKDYNEQFF. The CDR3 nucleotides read TGTGCCAGCAGCTCCCGCTTGTCGAAAGATTACAATGAGCAGTTCTTC.

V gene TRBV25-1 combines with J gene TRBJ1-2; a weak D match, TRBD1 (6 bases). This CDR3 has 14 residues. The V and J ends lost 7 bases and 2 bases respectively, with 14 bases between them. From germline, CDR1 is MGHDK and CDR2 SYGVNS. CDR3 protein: CASMGQLRNYGYTF. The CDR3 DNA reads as TGTGCCAGCATGGGACAATTGCGGAACTATGGCTACACCTTC.

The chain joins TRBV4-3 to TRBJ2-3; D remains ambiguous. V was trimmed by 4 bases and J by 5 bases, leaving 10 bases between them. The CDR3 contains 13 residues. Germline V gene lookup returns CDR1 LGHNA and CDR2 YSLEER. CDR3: CASSRVIGDTQYF. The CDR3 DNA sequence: TGCGCCAGCAGCCGGGTAATAGGAGATACGCAGTATTTT.

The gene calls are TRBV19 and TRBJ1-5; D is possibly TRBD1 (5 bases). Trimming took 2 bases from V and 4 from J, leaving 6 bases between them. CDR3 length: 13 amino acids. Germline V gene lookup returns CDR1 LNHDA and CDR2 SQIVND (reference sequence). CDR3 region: CASSIRTNQPQHF. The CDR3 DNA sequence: TGTGCCAGTAGTATAAGGACAAATCAGCCCCAGCATTTT. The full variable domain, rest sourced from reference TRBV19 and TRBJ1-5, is DGGITQSPKYLFRKEGQNVTLSCEQNLNHDAMYWYRQDPGQGLRLIYYSQIVNDFQKGDIAEGYSVSREKKESFPLTVTSAQKNPTAFYLCASSIRTNQPQHFGDGTRLSIL.

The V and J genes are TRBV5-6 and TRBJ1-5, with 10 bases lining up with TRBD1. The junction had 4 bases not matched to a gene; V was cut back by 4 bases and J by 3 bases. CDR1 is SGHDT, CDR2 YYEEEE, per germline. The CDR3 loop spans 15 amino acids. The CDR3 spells CASSPGTGDNQPQHF. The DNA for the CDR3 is TGTGCCAGCAGCCCCGGGACAGGGGACAATCAGCCCCAGCATTTT.